A selection of T cell receptor beta chains follows, all from one sample in a study of CD4+ T cells in melanoma. Clones were sequenced by immunoSEQ multiplex PCR, and TCRdb holds only the in-frame ones, with some missing. Of around 110,000 clones detected, roughly 90% appear once; the ten largest clones hold 3.3%. The source material was peripheral blood. The receptor source for this set is a human donor with melanoma. CDR3s leave out the opening cysteine and the closing phenylalanine or tryptophan. Each record gives: J gene, V gene, CDR3 protein.

>TRBJ1-1|TRBV18
ASSPRTGAVWEAF
>TRBJ2-7|TRBV20-1
SARLNYEQY
>TRBJ1-4|TRBV19
ASKRAGVIEKLF
>TRBJ2-1|TRBV6-5
ASSYAVDYNEQF
>TRBJ2-7|TRBV7-2
ASSTSTGGYEQY
>TRBJ2-7|TRBV18
ASSPRGDEQY
>TRBJ2-5|TRBV7-2
ASSLAVGTQY
>TRBJ2-2|TRBV6-6
ASSYGGGRGTGELF
>TRBJ2-1|TRBV5-1
ASSRGNGGQEQF
>TRBJ2-7|TRBV5-4
ASSLRLGSGTPRNEQY
>TRBJ2-7|TRBV6-5
ASRKGTGYYEQY
>TRBJ1-4|TRBV29-1
SGGATGPGGEKLF
>TRBJ2-3|TRBV6-5
ASSFLGRGTDTQY
>TRBJ1-1|TRBV6-5
ASSPDRGQTEAF
>TRBJ2-3|TRBV10-3
AISEALAGGRALRTDTQY
>TRBJ2-1|TRBV18
ASSEDSIYNEQF
>TRBJ1-4|TRBV19
ASTPDGGEKLF
>TRBJ1-4|TRBV5-6
ASSLGLRSEKLF
>TRBJ2-3|TRBV5-5
ASSLGGTDTQY
>TRBJ2-5|TRBV18
ASSPNRGSQTQY
>TRBJ2-5|TRBV5-1
ASSLNGFAGTETQY
>TRBJ1-6|TRBV19
ASAGGTPPGSYNSPLH
>TRBJ1-3|TRBV11-2
ASSLRGVNSGNTIY
>TRBJ2-1|TRBV25-1
ASRSDGSSYNEQF
>TRBJ2-2|TRBV28
ASSPEQVFRELF
>TRBJ2-2|TRBV21-1
ASSKGAGGYTGELF
>TRBJ2-7|TRBV5-1
ASSLGLSSYEQY
>TRBJ2-2|TRBV12-5
ASGLGTTGELF
>TRBJ2-2|TRBV7-3
ASSPKSDRIKNTGELF
>TRBJ2-3|TRBV4-3
ASSLSRASTDTQY
>TRBJ2-2|TRBV28
ATYSGQGTGELF
>TRBJ2-7|TRBV27
ASSSLTYYEQY
>TRBJ2-5|TRBV30
AWTSGGGTQETQY
>TRBJ2-1|TRBV7-6
ASSSGTSGPRDEQF
>TRBJ1-2|TRBV28
ASSLAGGPFGYT
>TRBJ1-1|TRBV9
ASSQPNTEAF
>TRBJ2-5|TRBV4-1
ASSQGRGYETQY
>TRBJ2-5|TRBV4-1
ASSHQETQY
>TRBJ2-3|TRBV5-1
ASRYRQTNTDTQY
>TRBJ1-4|TRBV7-9
ASSLVRSPNEKLF
>TRBJ2-7|TRBV7-2
ASSHGPVDEQY
>TRBJ2-5|TRBV7-9
ASSPHTGEETQY
>TRBJ1-2|TRBV5-4
ASSSDLFDGYT
>TRBJ2-7|TRBV7-9
ASSLPGAGGSYEQY
>TRBJ1-2|TRBV7-9
ASRPNVQGGGYGYT
>TRBJ2-5|TRBV7-2
ASSLLGGVPETQY
>TRBJ2-1|TRBV19
ASRISGAYNEQF
>TRBJ1-3|TRBV7-3
ASSLTAGTSGNTIY